The 12 T cell receptor beta chains in this list originate from one sample, sequenced in a study of blood T cell repertoires in COVID-19. Generated by immunoSEQ multiplex PCR, the TCRdb table keeps only in-frame clones and is missing some. The repertoire holds around 230,000 clones, with roughly nine tenths as singletons. The sequenced sample was peripheral blood. These receptors came from a man aged 35-49 years with acute or convalescent COVID-19.

This chain connects TRBV6-1 to TRBJ2-7; 7 bases fit TRBD1. The CDR3 has 16 residues. Germline assignment: CDR1 MNHNS and CDR2 SASEGT. J gave up 4 bases and V 1 base, and 10 bases lay outside the gene matches. This CDR3 reads CASSEGGARGLYEQYF. In DNA, the CDR3 is TGTGCCAGCAGTGAAGGAGGGGCGAGGGGGCTGTACGAGCAGTACTTC.

The chain uses TRBV20-1 and TRBJ2-7; D unclear. The germline CDR1 and CDR2 sequences are DFQATT and SNEGSKA (reference sequence). CDR3 length: 11 amino acids. V was shortened by 0 bases and J by 9 bases, with 9 bases between the two germline ends. In DNA, the CDR3 is TGCAGTGCTAGAGATAAGTCGCGGCAGTACTTC. Protein sequence: CSARDKSRQYF.

This clone was observed a single time. The chain combines TRBV30 with TRBJ2-7; TRBD1 matches at 8 bases. Germline-derived CDR1 and CDR2 are GTSNPN and SVGIG (reference sequence). The CDR3 extends over 12 amino acids. V lost 8 bases and J lost 2; bases outside the gene matches: 5. CDR3 protein: CASSRGPYEQYF. For the CDR3, the DNA is TGTGCCAGCTCCAGGGGGCCCTACGAGCAGTACTTC. The full variable domain, rest sourced from reference TRBV30 and TRBJ2-7, is SQTIHQWPATLVQPVGSPLSLECTVEGTSNPNLYWYRQAAGRGLQLLFYSVGIGQISSEVPQNLSASRPQDRQFILSSKKLLLSDSGFYLCASSRGPYEQYFGPGTRLTVT.

This sequence joins TRBV30 and TRBJ2-1; the D gene is possibly TRBD1 (5 bases). The ends were cut back, 3 bases at V and 4 bases at J, with 7 bases in the middle. Germline lookup yields CDR1 GTSNPN and CDR2 SVGIG (reference sequence). The CDR3 covers 12 residues. CDR3 amino acids: CAWRRTYNEQFF. The CDR3 nucleotides are TGTGCCTGGAGGAGGACATACAATGAGCAGTTCTTC.

The chain recombines TRBV7-9 with TRBJ1-2; perhaps TRBD1 as D (6 bases). The CDR3 extends over 14 amino acids. Germline CDR1 is SEHNR and CDR2 is FQNEAQ (reference sequence). V was shortened by 5 bases and J by 1 base, with 11 bases between the two germline ends. CDR3 coding DNA: TGTGCCAGCAGCCTGGGGGCGGATAACTATGGCTACACCTTC. It translates to CASSLGADNYGYTF.

The rearrangement uses TRBV12-3 or TRBV12-4 and TRBJ1-2; 7 positions match TRBD1. J gave up 8 bases and V 2 bases, and 5 bases lay outside the gene matches. This CDR3 is 13 amino acids long. The CDR3 region is CASSLIQGEGYTF. DNA of the CDR3: TGTGCCAGCAGTTTAATCCAGGGGGAAGGCTACACCTTC.

V and J are TRBV29-1 and TRBJ2-2; TRBD2 agrees at 7 bases. The CDR3 has 12 amino acids. Germline V gene sequence: CDR1 SQVTM, CDR2 ANQGSEA. Trimming took 7 bases from V and 5 from J; bases not matched to a gene: 4. This chain's CDR3 is CSAREGTGELFF. The CDR3 coding sequence is TGCAGCGCGAGGGAGGGGACCGGGGAGCTGTTTTTT.

The rearrangement uses TRBV15 and TRBJ1-5; tentative D call: TRBD1 (6 bases). V was shortened by 3 bases and J by 4 bases, with 13 bases between the two germline ends. This CDR3 region has 15 residues. Germline V lookup: CDR1 LNHNV, CDR2 YYDKDF (reference sequence). CDR3 DNA sequence: TGTGCCACCAGCAGCCCCGGGACACCTAATCAGCCCCAGCATTTT. Translating it yields CATSSPGTPNQPQHF.

V usage is TRBV5-1 and J usage is TRBJ1-2; 10 positions agree with TRBD1. The length of the CDR3 is 15 residues. Germline CDR1 is SGHRS and CDR2 is YFSETQ. V shed 0 bases, J shed 6 bases, and the junction held 5 bases outside the gene matches. CDR3 protein: CASSLVTGGGDGYTF. The CDR3 DNA is TGCGCCAGCAGCTTGGTGACAGGGGGCGGTGATGGCTACACCTTC.

The CDR3 loop is CASSEAGTGIYEQYF. CDR3 DNA sequence: TGTGCCAGCAGTGAAGCCGGGACAGGAATTTACGAGCAGTACTTC. V is TRBV2 and J is TRBJ2-7; 8 bases agree with TRBD1. The CDR3 is made up of 15 amino acids. Germline loops: CDR1 SNHLY, CDR2 FYNNEI. Germline trimming cut 0 bases from V and 4 bases from J; bases unmatched to any gene: 5.

The J gene is TRBJ1-6, the V gene TRBV5-6; D is unresolved. Germline V lookup: CDR1 SGHDT, CDR2 YYEEEE. The CDR3 extends over 12 amino acids. The V and J ends lost 1 base and 14 bases respectively, with 10 bases between them. The CDR3 here is CASSLSLRALHF. Here the CDR3 DNA reads TGTGCCAGCAGCTTGAGTCTCCGAGCCCTCCACTTT.

CDR3 residues: CASSLLPGQGFEKLFF. The CDR3, as DNA: TGCGCCAGCAGTCTGCTTCCGGGACAGGGGTTCGAAAAACTGTTTTTT. V gene TRBV5-1 combines with J gene TRBJ1-4; TRBD1 matches 10 bases. Trimming at V came to 5 bases and at J to 8 bases, leaving 12 bases not matched to a gene. Germline-derived CDR1 and CDR2 are SGHRS and YFSETQ. The CDR3 spans 16 residues.